One and the same sample provided the 7 T cell receptor beta chains below, sequenced in a study of T-cell memory formation after mild COVID-19. TCRdb passed the 5' RACE reads through MiXCR, listing each CDR3 protein once. The data show under 400,000 distinct CDR3 sequences, around 21% seen once. Material: PBMCs or a T cell subset sorted from them (not recorded which). Receptors were obtained from an adult woman who had mild COVID-19 (a few samples of this study predate the infection). Cell type and time point are not known.

The CDR3, as DNA: TGCGCCAGCAGCTTCTCCCGGGGGCTGGCTGTCGAGCAGTACTTC. This sequence encodes CASSFSRGLAVEQYF. The chain has TRBV5-1 and TRBJ2-7, with D perhaps matching TRBD1 or TRBD2 (6 bases each). The germline gives CDR1 SGHRS, CDR2 YFSETQ. CDR3 size: 15 residues. V was clipped by 2 bases and J by 6 bases, with 18 bases between them.

This chain links TRBV11-3 with TRBJ1-1, with D possibly TRBD1 on 6 matching bases. From germline, CDR1 is SGHNT and CDR2 YENEEA. The V gene lost 3 bases and the J gene lost 5 bases, with 13 bases spanning the gap. The CDR3 contains 14 residues. CDR3 loop: CASSFVGGRTEAFF. The CDR3, as DNA: TGTGCCAGCAGCTTTGTAGGGGGGAGAACTGAAGCTTTCTTT.

This clonotype showed up just a few times. The chain uses TRBV12-3 or TRBV12-4 and TRBJ2-2; D is ambiguous. The V end lost 8 bases, the J end lost 0 bases, and 7 bases lay between the germline ends. This CDR3 comprises 13 residues. The CDR3 here is CASGRPNTGELFF. The CDR3 nucleotides are TGTGCCAGCGGCAGACCGAACACCGGGGAGCTGTTTTTT.

This rearrangement joins TRBV20-1 to TRBJ1-2; D might be TRBD1 (6 bases). This CDR3 contains 15 residues. Germline V gene sequence: CDR1 DFQATT, CDR2 SNEGSKA (reference sequence). The V end lost 2 bases, the J end lost 2 bases, and 15 bases lay between the germline ends. CDR3 protein: CSARPRDTDNYGYTF. The CDR3 coding sequence is TGCAGTGCTAGACCGCGGGACACCGACAACTATGGCTACACCTTC.

This chain links TRBV12-3 or TRBV12-4 with TRBJ1-2; TRBD1 matches 8 bases. The CDR3 contains 15 residues. J was trimmed by 2 bases and V by 2 bases; bases with no gene match: 4. The CDR3 here is CASSLHQGANYGYTF. CDR3 DNA: TGTGCCAGCAGTTTACACCAGGGGGCCAACTATGGCTACACCTTC.

With respect to this clonotype: Compared with germline, one end of the junction differs, possibly owing to a read error. This chain uses TRBV27 with TRBJ2-2, with D perhaps TRBD2 (6 bases). Germline CDR1 MNHEY, CDR2 SMNVEV (reference sequence). This CDR3 has 13 amino acids. CDR3 bases: TGTGCCAGCAGCAACTTCCCTGGCGGGGAGCTCTTTTTT. Its translation is CASSNFPGGELFF.

CDR3 in amino acids: CASSDGTSGGFEQFF. For the CDR3, the DNA is TGTGCCAGCAGCGACGGGACTAGCGGGGGGTTTGAGCAGTTCTTC. The genes are TRBV7-9 and TRBJ2-1; 15 bases fit TRBD2. CDR3 length: 15 amino acids. V lost 5 bases to trimming and J lost 9 bases; unmatched junction nucleotides: 5. Germline CDR1 is SEHNR and CDR2 is FQNEAQ (reference sequence). The whole variable domain, filled in from reference TRBV7-9 and TRBJ2-1, reads DTGVSQNPRHKITKRGQNVTFRCDPISEHNRLYWYRQTLGQGPEFLTYFQNEAQLEKSRLLSDRFSAERPKGSFSTLEIQRTEQGDSAMYLCASSDGTSGGFEQFFGPGTRLTVL.